These 31 T cell receptor beta chains originate from one sample sequenced in a study of blood T cells in healthy people across ages. A sample-barcoded 5' primer and a J-beta primer mix were used in a second PCR of roughly 6 to 11 cycles. TCRdb used MiXCR to reprocess the 5' RACE reads, holding one entry per CDR3 protein. Among 1.5 million to 1.8 million distinct CDR3 sequences listed, less than 45% were seen once. Sequenced: blood. The receptor set was obtained from a woman aged 18-30 years in good health.

Only one count was recorded for this clonotype. This CDR3 is missing its conserved last phenylalanine or tryptophan, likely due to a read error. V and J are TRBV10-2 and TRBJ2-7; 12 nucleotides agree with TRBD2. The CDR3 has 15 residues. J was trimmed by 5 bases and V by 4 bases; bases with no gene match: 6. Germline lookup yields CDR1 WSHSY and CDR2 SAAADI. The CDR3 spells CASSVTSGSLHEQYL. In DNA form, the CDR3 reads TGCGCCAGCAGTGTGACTAGCGGGAGTCTCCACGAGCAGTACCTC.

This chain joins TRBV7-9 and TRBJ2-1, with 7 bases matching TRBD1. The CDR3 loop spans 16 amino acids. V shed 4 bases and J 0 bases; nucleotides not matched to a gene: 6. In germline, CDR1 is SEHNR, CDR2 FQNEAQ (reference sequence). CDR3 residues: CASSSTGQSSYNEQFF. DNA for the CDR3: TGTGCCAGCAGCTCAACGGGACAGAGCTCCTACAATGAGCAGTTCTTC.

As to this clonotype: The junction does not match germline at one end; this may be a read error. The chain links TRBV9 to TRBJ1-1; 7 bases are shared with TRBD1. Germline CDR1 reads SGDLS; CDR2 reads YYNGEE. CDR3 size: 15 residues. CDR3 region: CASSVGGTVNAEAFF. The CDR3 DNA follows: TGTGCCAGCAGCGTAGGGGGGACAGTGAACGCTGAAGCTTTCTTT.

The rearrangement uses TRBV9 and TRBJ2-1; D is ambiguous. The CDR3 loop spans 15 amino acids. V lost 0 bases and J 2 bases, leaving 9 bases between the germline ends. The V gene's germline CDR1 is SGDLS and CDR2 YYNGEE. The CDR3 region has the DNA TGTGCCAGCAGCGTAGATCACCCCCCCTACAATGAGCAGTTCTTC. Encoded protein: CASSVDHPPYNEQFF. Full variable domain (missing parts from reference TRBV9 and TRBJ2-1): DSGVTQTPKHLITATGQRVTLRCSPRSGDLSVYWYQQSLDQGLQFLIQYYNGEERAKGNILERFSAQQFPDLHSELNLSSLELGDSALYFCASSVDHPPYNEQFFGPGTRLTVL.

This chain joins TRBV5-1 and TRBJ1-5; no definite D call. V was clipped by 4 bases and J by 9 bases, with 14 bases between them. The germline V gene encodes CDR1 SGHRS and CDR2 YFSETQ. The CDR3 consists of 13 residues. CDR3 nucleotides: TGCGCCAGCAGCCTGCTTACTGATGGGCCCCAGCATTTT. Translation gives CASSLLTDGPQHF. Full variable domain (rest looked up from reference TRBV5-1 and TRBJ1-5): KAGVTQTPRYLIKTRGQQVTLSCSPISGHRSVSWYQQTPGQGLQFLFEYFSETQRNKGNFPGRFSGRQFSNSRSEMNVSTLELGDSALYLCASSLLTDGPQHFGDGTRLSIL.

CDR3 coding DNA: TGTGCCAGCAGTTCTGGGACAGAGGAGACCCAGTACTTC. This gives the protein CASSSGTEETQYF. The chain recombines TRBV12-3 or TRBV12-4 with TRBJ2-5; 7 bases line up with TRBD1. The CDR3 length is 13 residues. V lost 4 bases to trimming and J lost 5 bases; unmatched junction nucleotides: 4.

With respect to this clonotype: A read error may account for a junction end that differs from germline. The J gene is TRBJ1-1, the V gene TRBV12-3 or TRBV12-4; D might be TRBD1 (6 bases). The CDR3 totals 14 residues. This CDR3 is CVSSLDRPNTEAFF. The CDR3 nucleotides are TGTGTCAGCAGCCTCGACAGGCCGAACACTGAAGCTTTCTTT.

The gene calls are TRBV7-3 and TRBJ1-1; D is perhaps TRBD1 (5 bases). Trimming removed 4 bases from V and 1 base from J, with 13 bases in between. Germline CDR1 SGHTA, CDR2 FQGTGA. The CDR3 consists of 15 residues. CDR3 DNA sequence: TGTGCCAGCAGCTACTCGGACAATCCGAACACTGAAGCTTTCTTT. It yields the protein CASSYSDNPNTEAFF.

The V gene is TRBV7-2, the J gene TRBJ2-4; perhaps TRBD2 as D (6 bases). Per the germline V gene, CDR1 is SGHTA and CDR2 is FQGNSA. This CDR3 has 13 amino acids. V was shortened by 5 bases and J by 13 bases, with 18 bases between the two germline ends. For the CDR3, the DNA is TGTGCCAGCAGCCGTAGCGGAGACCGCGGGCAGTACTTC. Its translation is CASSRSGDRGQYF.

In DNA, the CDR3 is TGTGCCAGCAGCCAAGATTGGCGGGAGGGCCAAAGAGATACGCAGTATTTT. This codes for CASSQDWREGQRDTQYF. The genes are TRBV3-1 and TRBJ2-3; 9 nucleotides match TRBD2. J gave up 5 bases and V 0 bases, and 9 bases lay outside the gene matches. The CDR3 runs to 17 residues. Per germline, CDR1 LGHDT and CDR2 YNNKEL (reference sequence).

This clonotype was seen a few times. The chain couples TRBV4-3 to TRBJ1-4; 7 bases are shared with TRBD1. Per germline, CDR1 LGHNA and CDR2 YSLEER. The CDR3 contains 19 residues. The V gene end was trimmed by 1 base and the J gene end by 5 bases; junction bases not matched to a gene: 16. In DNA, the CDR3 is TGCGCCAGCAGCCAAGTTTTCCGGGACAGAACCACTTGGAATGAAAAACTGTTTTTT. Amino acid sequence: CASSQVFRDRTTWNEKLFF.

This chain connects TRBV21-1 to TRBJ2-2; the tabulated D call, TRBD2, remains unverified against the DNA. TRBV21-1 represents a pseudogene. The CDR3 is made up of 16 amino acids. The CDR3 protein is CASSKRDPGNTGELFF. CDR3 DNA sequence: TGTGCCAGCAGCAAGAGGGACCCTGGAAACACCGGGGAGCTGTTTTTT.

The chain carries TRBV20-1 and TRBJ2-3; D remains unclear. The CDR3 sequence is 15 residues long. The V gene's germline CDR1 is DFQATT and CDR2 SNEGSKA (reference sequence). Trimming pared 6 bases from V and 1 base from J, leaving 17 bases between. This chain's CDR3 is CSARDPARGTDTQYF. In DNA, the CDR3 is TGCAGTGCCCGAGACCCCGCTAGAGGCACAGATACGCAGTATTTT.

Comment on this clonotype: One end of the junction does not line up with germline, which may come from a read error. The chain recombines TRBV12-3 or TRBV12-4 with TRBJ2-5; 7 bases agree with TRBD1. The CDR3 totals 16 residues. The CDR3: CASSLGQGDSQEAQYF. The CDR3 DNA reads TGTGCCAGCAGTTTAGGACAGGGAGATTCCCAAGAGGCCCAGTACTTC.

This clonotype showed up many times. The chain uses TRBV20-1 and TRBJ1-2; 9 nucleotides align to TRBD1. V shed 1 base, J shed 6 bases, and the junction held 6 bases outside the gene matches. Germline CDR1 DFQATT, CDR2 SNEGSKA (reference sequence). This CDR3 comprises 14 residues. The CDR3 DNA follows: TGCAGTGCTAGAGTCAGGGACAGGGTTCATGGCTACACCTTC. It codes for CSARVRDRVHGYTF.

The chain joins TRBV9 to TRBJ2-1; D may be TRBD1 (6 bases). Germline CDR1 reads SGDLS; CDR2 reads YYNGEE. The CDR3 totals 14 residues. The ends were cut back, 0 bases at V and 5 bases at J, with 9 bases in the middle. The CDR3 coding sequence is TGTGCCAGCAGCGTAGGTGGGACAAACAATGAGCAGTTCTTC. This sequence encodes CASSVGGTNNEQFF.

As to this clonotype: Because the CDR3's place on the DNA is in doubt, the DNA is left out and the CDR3 is given as listed by TCRdb. V is TRBV29-1 and J is TRBJ1-2; the table assigns TRBD1, which was not confirmed against the DNA. Germline V lookup: CDR1 SQVTM, CDR2 ANQGSEA. The CDR3 extends over 14 residues, inclusive of both ends. CDR3 sequence reads: CSVVPQGVNYGCTF.

V and J are TRBV12-3 or TRBV12-4 and TRBJ2-2; 9 bases agree with TRBD1. Unmatched junction bases numbered 6, after V lost 5 bases and J lost 5 bases. The CDR3 loop spans 15 amino acids. The CDR3 DNA sequence: TGTGCCAGCAGTAAGAGACAGGGGGGAACCGGGGAGCTGTTTTTT. It yields the protein CASSKRQGGTGELFF.

This clonotype was detected a few times. This sequence joins TRBV5-8 and TRBJ2-3; TRBD1 matches 12 bases. V lost 4 bases to trimming and J lost 4 bases; unmatched junction nucleotides: 4. The CDR3 length is 15 residues. In germline, CDR1 is SGHTS, CDR2 YDEGEE. CDR3 loop: CASSTGTGGPDTQYF. The CDR3 DNA follows: TGTGCCAGCAGCACCGGGACAGGGGGCCCAGATACGCAGTATTTT.

The chain has TRBV6-5 and TRBJ2-1, with 9 bases fitting TRBD2. CDR1 and CDR2 (germline): MNHEY, SVGAGI. Losses at the gene ends were 6 bases for V and 3 bases for J; bases not matched to a gene: 9. The CDR3 spans 16 residues. CDR3 in amino acids: CASSSPGTSFYNEQFF. The CDR3 DNA reads TGTGCCAGCAGCTCCCCCGGGACTAGCTTCTACAATGAGCAGTTCTTC.

In this sample, this clonotype turned up once. The chain recombines TRBV6-2 or TRBV6-3 with TRBJ1-1, with D unclear. From germline, CDR1 is MNHEY and CDR2 SVGEGT. V lost 6 bases and J 1 base, leaving 12 bases between the germline ends. The CDR3 sequence is 14 residues long. CDR3 nucleotides: TGTGCCAGCAGCTACCTGGCACCGAACACTGAAGCTTTCTTT. This translates into CASSYLAPNTEAFF.

This clonotype has only a few counts. The chain has TRBV6-5 and TRBJ1-1; D gene uncertain. Germline V CDR1 and CDR2: MNHEY, SVGAGI. Trimming left V 3 bases short and J 0 bases short, with 8 bases between. The CDR3 runs to 14 residues. In DNA, the CDR3 is TGTGCCAGCAGTTATTCGATCATGAACACTGAAGCTTTCTTT. As protein: CASSYSIMNTEAFF.

This clonotype occurred a few times. The chain has TRBV7-2 and TRBJ2-7; D possibly corresponds to TRBD2 (5 bases). The J call is doubtful: the DNA matches TRBJ2-5 better. Germline V gives CDR1 SGHTA, CDR2 FQGNSA. This CDR3 has 15 amino acids. As DNA, the CDR3 is TGTGCCAGCAGCTTAAGAGGGCGCTTCGGGGAGACCCAGTACTTC. Protein: CASSLRGRFGETQYF.

This clonotype was detected a few times. CDR3 nucleotide sequence: TGTGCCAGCAGGCCACAGGGACCCAGCAATCAGCCCCAGCATTTT. This gives the protein CASRPQGPSNQPQHF. This rearrangement joins TRBV6-5 to TRBJ1-5; D is perhaps TRBD1 (6 bases). This CDR3 contains 15 residues. Germline V gives CDR1 MNHEY, CDR2 SVGAGI. Between the trimmed V and J ends, which lost 6 bases and 1 base, there was a span of 13 bases.

This clonotype was observed a handful of times. This chain connects TRBV25-1 to TRBJ2-1, with 7 bases fitting TRBD2. The germline CDR1 and CDR2 sequences are MGHDK and SYGVNS. There are 16 residues in the CDR3. Trimming took 3 bases from V and 4 from J; bases not matched to a gene: 9. The CDR3 loop reads CASSDRGRREYNEQFF. The CDR3 DNA reads as TGTGCCAGCAGTGATAGGGGTCGGCGGGAGTACAATGAGCAGTTCTTC.

This clonotype has a handful of counts. The V and J genes are TRBV12-3 or TRBV12-4 and TRBJ2-1; 8 nucleotides match TRBD2. The V segment lost 8 bases and the J segment 4 bases; nucleotides outside the gene matches: 7. This CDR3 contains 14 residues. In DNA, the CDR3 is TGTGCCAGCCGAGCGGGGGTGGAATACAATGAGCAGTTCTTC. It yields the protein CASRAGVEYNEQFF.

This clonotype was seen only a few times. Written as DNA, the CDR3 is TGTGCCAGCAGGAAAGGACAGGGAAGTTTGTACAATGAGCAGTTCTTC. This translates into CASRKGQGSLYNEQFF. The chain couples TRBV3-1 to TRBJ2-1; 8 bases are shared with TRBD1. Germline V lookup: CDR1 LGHDT, CDR2 YNNKEL (reference sequence). J lost 4 bases, V lost 6 bases, and 11 bases had no gene match. The CDR3 sequence is 16 residues long.

The chain recombines TRBV5-1 with TRBJ1-2; D not certain. The CDR3 consists of 13 residues. Trimming removed 0 bases from V and 11 bases from J, with 14 bases in between. Germline lookup yields CDR1 SGHRS and CDR2 YFSETQ. The CDR3 region is CASSLEAQLTYTF. As DNA, the CDR3 is TGCGCCAGCAGCTTGGAGGCGCAGTTGACGTACACCTTC.

The V call is TRBV5-5, the J call TRBJ1-4; D is undetermined. The CDR3 consists of 14 residues. Germline CDR1 reads SGHKS; CDR2 reads YYEKEE (reference sequence). V was shortened by 3 bases and J by 6 bases, with 12 bases between the two germline ends. CDR3 sequence: CASSSGGGDEKLFF. The DNA of the CDR3 is TGTGCCAGCAGCTCGGGAGGAGGAGATGAAAAACTGTTTTTT.

The table lists this clonotype with a few counts. The chain couples TRBV7-9 to TRBJ1-2; D gene ambiguous. Germline CDR1 and CDR2: SEHNR and FQNEAQ (reference sequence). The CDR3 is made up of 15 amino acids. Trimming shortened V by 5 bases and J by 1 base, and 14 bases separated the two germline ends. CDR3 nucleotide sequence: TGTGCCAGCAGCCCGCTCGACTCAATTAACTATGGCTACACCTTC. As protein: CASSPLDSINYGYTF.

J is TRBJ2-7 and V is TRBV4-3; D gene unclear. Germline assignment: CDR1 LGHNA and CDR2 YSLEER. Trimming removed 5 bases from V and 0 bases from J, with 11 bases in between. CDR3 length: 14 residues. The DNA for the CDR3 is TGCGCCAGCAGCGCCCGAGATGGCTCCTACGAGCAGTACTTC. Its protein product is CASSARDGSYEQYF.